A selection of T cell receptor beta chains follows, all from one sample in a study of CD8+CD57+ T cells in acquired aplastic anemia. MiXCR, applied by TCRdb to the reads, yields one record per CDR3 protein. This table holds some 200,000 distinct CDR3 sequences, roughly half found once. The sequencing sample was made of sorted CD4+, CD8+, or CD8+CD57+ T cells (not recorded which) from PBMCs. The receptors shown here come from a human donor with aplastic anemia. Each CDR3 is given with its conserved first and last residue. D genes are given only for firm matches. Clone sizes are given selectively: once, few, many, or a class where the clone is expanded.

CDR3nt,CDR3aa,j_gene,d_gene,abundance,v_gene
TGTGCCAGCAGCTTAGGAGGGACCTCCTACAATGAGCAGTTCTTC,CASSLGGTSYNEQFF,TRBJ2-1,.,many,TRBV7-3
TGTGCCAGCAAGGTCAGATTAAATTCACCCCTCCACTTT,CASKVRLNSPLHF,TRBJ1-6,.,many,TRBV27
TGTGCCAGCAGCAACCCGACTCGGACTAGCGGGAGGGCCGCAACCTACGAGCAGTACTTC,CASSNPTRTSGRAATYEQYF,TRBJ2-7,TRBD2,.,TRBV11-1
TGTGCCAGCAGTGAATTCGGGGGACTCTATGGCTACACCTTC,CASSEFGGLYGYTF,TRBJ1-2,.,.,TRBV2
TGTGCTAGTGGTTTGGTTACAATAGGTGAGCAGTTCTTC,CASGLVTIGEQFF,TRBJ2-1,.,.,TRBV12-5
TGTGCCAGCAGTTTATACAGGTCATCGGACTTAGGCACTGAAGCTTTCTTT,CASSLYRSSDLGTEAFF,TRBJ1-1,.,few,TRBV12-3/TRBV12-4
TGCGCCAGCAGCTCGGAACCCGGGTCGGGGGGTGGCTACACCTTC,CASSSEPGSGGGYTF,TRBJ1-2,.,few,TRBV5-1
TGTGCCAGCAGGCTCGCGGGACAGGCTAACTATGGCTACACCTTC,CASRLAGQANYGYTF,TRBJ1-2,TRBD1,many,TRBV6-1
TGTGCCATCAGGGGACAGGGGGGATCCTATAATGAGCAGTTCTTC,CAIRGQGGSYNEQFF,TRBJ2-1,TRBD1,once,TRBV10-3
TGTGCCAGCAGTTTTATAGGGGGACTTTCCTACGAGCAGTACTTC,CASSFIGGLSYEQYF,TRBJ2-7,.,.,TRBV7-4
TGTGCCGGCAGTACAGAGGGAAGAAGGGAAAAACTGTTTTTT,CAGSTEGRREKLFF,TRBJ1-4,.,.,TRBV10-3
TGTGCCAGCAGCTCTCGACAGGCATATGGCTACACCTTC,CASSSRQAYGYTF,TRBJ1-2,.,many,TRBV7-2
TGTGCCAGCAGTGAAGAATTGAGGGGGCAGCCCCAGCATTTT,CASSEELRGQPQHF,TRBJ1-5,.,.,TRBV2
TGTGCCAGTAGTATTAATGGGCAGGGAGGAGATACGCAGTATTTT,CASSINGQGGDTQYF,TRBJ2-3,.,few,TRBV19
TGTGCCAGCAGCTTTCGCCGGGAAAAGGACGAGCAGTACTTC,CASSFRREKDEQYF,TRBJ2-7,.,many,TRBV5-4
TGTGCCAGCAGCGTAGAGGGAAGCGGCACAGATACGCAGTATTTT,CASSVEGSGTDTQYF,TRBJ2-3,.,.,TRBV2
TGTGCCAGCAGCTTTAGCAATGAGCAGTTCTTC,CASSFSNEQFF,TRBJ2-1,.,.,TRBV7-9
TGTGCCAGCAGCGTATCGAGGGAAGCTAACTATGGCTACACCTTC,CASSVSREANYGYTF,TRBJ1-2,.,.,TRBV9
TGTGCCAGCAGCTCGAACGGTTGGGGCAATCAGCCCCAGCATTTT,CASSSNGWGNQPQHF,TRBJ1-5,.,.,TRBV7-8
TGTGCCAGCACGGGAGGGAAGACCCAGTGCTTC,CASTGGKTQCF,TRBJ2-5,TRBD2,.,TRBV7-9
TGTGCCAGCAGCTTAAGGGGGTCTAGTGGGTACGAGCAGTACTTC,CASSLRGSSGYEQYF,TRBJ2-7,.,many,TRBV11-3
TGCAGCGCCCTAGGGCTAGCGGGCCAGAAGACAGATACGCAGTATTTT,CSALGLAGQKTDTQYF,TRBJ2-3,TRBD2,many,TRBV29-1